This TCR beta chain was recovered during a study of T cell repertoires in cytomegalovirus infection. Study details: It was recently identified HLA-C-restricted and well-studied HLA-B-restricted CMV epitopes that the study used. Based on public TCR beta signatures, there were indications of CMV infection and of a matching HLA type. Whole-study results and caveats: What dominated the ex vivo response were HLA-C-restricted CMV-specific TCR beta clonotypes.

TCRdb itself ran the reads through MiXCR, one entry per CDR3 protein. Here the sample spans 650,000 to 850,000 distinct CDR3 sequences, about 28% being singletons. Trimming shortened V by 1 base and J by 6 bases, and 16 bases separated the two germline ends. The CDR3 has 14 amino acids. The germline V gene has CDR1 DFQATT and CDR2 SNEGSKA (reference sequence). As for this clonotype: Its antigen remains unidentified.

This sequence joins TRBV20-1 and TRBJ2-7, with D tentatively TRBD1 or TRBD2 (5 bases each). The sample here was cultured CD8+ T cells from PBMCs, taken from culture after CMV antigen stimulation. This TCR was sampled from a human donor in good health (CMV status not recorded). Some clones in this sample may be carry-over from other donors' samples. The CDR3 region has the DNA TGCAGTGCTAGAGCATCTACAGGAGGACCCGAGCAGTACTTC. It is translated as CSARASTGGPEQYF.